Presented here are 19 T cell receptor beta chains from one specimen sequenced in a study of OX40 agonist ivuxolimab in advanced cancers. Libraries were prepared by immunoSEQ multiplex PCR; TCRdb keeps only in-frame clonotypes and omits some of them. The data show around 92,000 clones, around 84% seen once. This specimen was CD4+ or CD8+ T cells sorted from blood, taken in a trial of the OX40 agonist ivuxolimab. All receptors come from an adult with an advanced solid tumor such as melanoma, head and neck, liver or kidney cancer.

The chain combines TRBV28 with TRBJ2-7; tentative D call: TRBD2 (5 bases). With 5 bases removed from V and 4 bases from J, the gap between germline ends came to 18 bases. This CDR3 has 15 residues. The germline V gene encodes CDR1 MDHEN and CDR2 SYDVKM. DNA for the CDR3: TGTGCCAGCAGTCTACCCGGGGTAACACCTTACGAGCAGTACGTC. This gives the protein CASSLPGVTPYEQYV.

This rearrangement joins TRBV4-1 to TRBJ2-6; no firm D call. Germline CDR1 reads MGHRA; CDR2 reads YSYEKL. Between the trimmed V and J ends, which lost 1 base and 2 bases, there was a span of 15 bases. The CDR3 runs to 18 residues. In DNA form, the CDR3 reads TGCGCCAGCAGCCAAGGGGTCTATGGAATGGCTGGGGCCAACGTCCTGACTTTC. Residues: CASSQGVYGMAGANVLTF.

The chain is built from TRBV11-2 and TRBJ2-7; 7 bases are a match to TRBD1. V trimming: 2 bases; J trimming: 2 bases; junction bases outside the gene matches: 9. The CDR3 covers 16 residues. Germline V gives CDR1 SGHAT, CDR2 FQNNGV. CDR3 sequence reads: CASSLKGQVVTYEQYF. CDR3 coding DNA: TGTGCCAGCAGCTTAAAAGGACAGGTTGTAACCTACGAGCAGTACTTC.

The J gene is TRBJ2-3, the V gene TRBV18; 11 bases are a match to TRBD1. The CDR3 consists of 16 residues. The germline V gene encodes CDR1 KGHSH and CDR2 LQKENI. Trimming cost V 5 bases and J 3 bases; bases outside gene matches: 7. In DNA, the CDR3 is TGTGCCAGCTCAGACGGGACAGGGGGAAGGACAGATACGCAGTATTTT. Translating gives CASSDGTGGRTDTQYF.

This clone was seen once. This rearrangement joins TRBV25-1 to TRBJ2-5; D ambiguous. Germline-derived CDR1 and CDR2 are MGHDK and SYGVNS. V dropped 3 bases and J dropped 0 bases, with 2 bases sitting between them. This CDR3 contains 12 residues. The CDR3 bases are TGTGCCAGCAGTGAGGACCAAGAGACCCAGTACTTC. Translated, it gives CASSEDQETQYF.

This chain links TRBV20-1 with TRBJ2-5; the D gene is possibly TRBD2 (5 bases). V lost 6 bases and J 4 bases, leaving 6 bases between the germline ends. The CDR3 contains 10 residues. The germline V gene encodes CDR1 DFQATT and CDR2 SNEGSKA (reference sequence). The CDR3 sequence: CSAAAETQYF. The CDR3 nucleotides read TGCAGTGCAGCGGCAGAGACCCAGTACTTC.

As concerns this clone: The sample has other DNA sequences that encode this CDR3 too. V and J are TRBV28 and TRBJ1-2; D perhaps matches TRBD1 (6 bases). Trimming cost V 2 bases and J 2 bases, with 6 bases left between them. This CDR3 has 13 residues. Germline loops: CDR1 MDHEN, CDR2 SYDVKM. This CDR3 reads CASSLTGNYGYTF. The CDR3 DNA sequence: TGTGCCAGCAGTTTAACAGGGAACTATGGCTACACCTTC.

The chain uses TRBV4-3 and TRBJ1-5; D is uncertain. V lost 4 bases and J 5 bases, leaving 15 bases between the germline ends. Germline V CDR1 and CDR2: LGHNA, YSLEER. The CDR3 is 15 amino acids. The CDR3 DNA follows: TGCGCCAGCAGCCCGGGGTGGTACGGCTATCAGCCCCAGCATTTT. Translation gives CASSPGWYGYQPQHF.

The chain is built from TRBV11-2 and TRBJ2-5, with D perhaps TRBD1 (6 bases). Germline V gene lookup returns CDR1 SGHAT and CDR2 FQNNGV. CDR3 length: 15 residues. Trimming stripped 0 bases from V and 5 bases from J, with 13 bases between. CDR3: CASSLESGARETQYF. Written as DNA, the CDR3 is TGTGCCAGCAGCTTAGAATCAGGGGCGCGGGAGACCCAGTACTTC. The entire variable domain, with the rest obtained from reference TRBV11-2 and TRBJ2-5, is as follows: EAGVAQSPRYKIIEKRQSVAFWCNPISGHATLYWYQQILGQGPKLLIQFQNNGVVDDSQLPKDRFSAERLKGVDSTLKIQPAKLEDSAVYLCASSLESGARETQYFGPGTRLLVL.

The chain couples TRBV9 to TRBJ2-3; D not certain. This CDR3 spans 14 amino acids. Trimming took off 0 bases at V and 7 bases at J, with 12 bases between the two ends. Germline values: CDR1 SGDLS, CDR2 YYNGEE. The CDR3: CASSVDQASNTQYF. For the CDR3, the DNA is TGTGCCAGCAGCGTAGATCAGGCCTCTAATACGCAGTATTTT. The full variable domain, with the rest looked up from reference TRBV9 and TRBJ2-3, is DSGVTQTPKHLITATGQRVTLRCSPRSGDLSVYWYQQSLDQGLQFLIQYYNGEERAKGNILERFSAQQFPDLHSELNLSSLELGDSALYFCASSVDQASNTQYFGPGTRLTVL.

This clone was seen a few times. The chain employs TRBV4-2 and TRBJ2-1; the D gene is possibly TRBD2 (7 bases). Trimming stripped 1 base from V and 2 bases from J, with 12 bases between. The V gene's germline CDR1 is LGHNA and CDR2 YNFKEQ. The CDR3 is 16 residues long. In nucleotides, the CDR3 is TGTGCCAGCAGCCAAGGTGGGGGGGGGCCCTACAATGAGCAGTTCTTC. Translated: CASSQGGGGPYNEQFF.

The table lists this clone with a count of one. The chain carries TRBV5-4 and TRBJ2-2; maybe TRBD2 (5 bases). The CDR3 totals 14 residues. The V end lost 4 bases, the J end lost 6 bases, and 13 bases lay between the germline ends. Germline V gene sequence: CDR1 SGHNT, CDR2 YYREEE (reference sequence). The CDR3 region has the DNA TGTGCCAGCAGCCCCAAACCCGGGGCCGGGGAGCTGTTTTTT. Translation gives CASSPKPGAGELFF.

Ten or more counts support this clone. This rearrangement joins TRBV9 to TRBJ1-2; the match to TRBD1 covers 8 bases. The CDR3 has 14 amino acids. CDR1 SGDLS and CDR2 YYNGEE come from the germline V gene. The ends lost 3 bases at V and 3 bases at J; junction bases unmatched: 4. The CDR3 bases are TGTGCCAGCAGCGCCCGACAGGGGTACTATGGCTACACCTTC. Residues: CASSARQGYYGYTF. The full variable domain, with the rest looked up from reference TRBV9 and TRBJ1-2, is DSGVTQTPKHLITATGQRVTLRCSPRSGDLSVYWYQQSLDQGLQFLIQYYNGEERAKGNILERFSAQQFPDLHSELNLSSLELGDSALYFCASSARQGYYGYTFGSGTRLTVV.

This sequence joins TRBV7-9 and TRBJ1-4; no firm D call. The CDR3 contains 15 residues. Deletions cut 2 bases from V and 2 bases from J, with 9 bases between. The germline V gene encodes CDR1 SEHNR and CDR2 FQNEAQ (reference sequence). CDR3 in DNA: TGTGCCAGCAGCTTAATGGGGAATACTAATGAAAAACTGTTTTTT. This encodes CASSLMGNTNEKLFF.

The CDR3 nucleotides are TGTGCCAGCAGGTCGGGGGTAGGCGAAAAACTGTTTTTT. Translating gives CASRSGVGEKLFF. The V gene is TRBV2, the J gene TRBJ1-4, with D possibly TRBD1 on 5 matching bases. V was cut by 6 bases and J by 8 bases, with 13 bases left in between. The CDR3 runs 13 residues. The germline V gene has CDR1 SNHLY and CDR2 FYNNEI.

The rearrangement uses TRBV6-5 and TRBJ1-5; D is uncertain. Germline V gives CDR1 MNHEY, CDR2 SVGAGI. Trimming took 6 bases from V and 4 from J, leaving 10 bases between them. The CDR3 consists of 13 residues. This CDR3 is CASSRTPNQPQHF. The CDR3 DNA reads TGTGCCAGCAGCAGAACACCAAATCAGCCCCAGCATTTT.

The rearrangement links TRBV12-5 to TRBJ2-7; D is undetermined. CDR1 LGHNT and CDR2 FRNRAP come from the germline V gene. The CDR3 length is 12 residues. The V end lost 0 bases, the J end lost 12 bases, and 12 bases lay between the germline ends. Written as DNA, the CDR3 is TGTGCTAGTGGTTTGGTAGGCATGGATCGGTACTTC. Translated: CASGLVGMDRYF.

The chain joins TRBV28 to TRBJ1-5; 7 positions match TRBD1. Germline CDR1 and CDR2: MDHEN and SYDVKM. V shed 9 bases and J 0 bases; nucleotides not matched to a gene: 8. CDR3 length equals 15 residues. CDR3 coding DNA: TGTGCCAGTCTACAGGGACAGATTAGCAATCAGCCCCAGCATTTT. This codes for CASLQGQISNQPQHF. Based on the CDR3 plus reference TRBV28 and TRBJ1-5, the full variable domain is DVKVTQSSRYLVKRTGEKVFLECVQDMDHENMFWYRQDPGLGLRLIYFSYDVKMKEKGDIPEGYSVSREKKERFSLILESASTNQTSMYLCASLQGQISNQPQHFGDGTRLSIL.

This clone appeared a single time. The rearrangement uses TRBV7-9 and TRBJ2-3, with 12 bases identical to TRBD2. V shed 2 bases, J shed 2 bases, and the junction held 5 bases outside the gene matches. This CDR3 spans 17 amino acids. From germline, CDR1 is SEHNR and CDR2 FQNEAQ (reference sequence). This CDR3 reads CASSLLAGGPSTDTQYF. DNA for the CDR3: TGTGCCAGCAGCTTACTAGCGGGGGGGCCCTCCACAGATACGCAGTATTTT.